The clone carrying this T cell receptor (beta chain) was observed at least ten times. Its antigen remains unidentified. The sample comes from a study of neurological immune-mediated disorders. Points from the study as a whole: Healthy controls had more TCR clonal expansion than multiple sclerosis, which showed the least, whereas HTLV-1-associated myelopathy showed the most.

Germline CDR1 DFQATT, CDR2 SNEGSKA (reference sequence). The CDR3 is 15 amino acids. The V gene end was trimmed by 4 bases and the J gene end by 1 base; junction bases not matched to a gene: 6. Synthesis of cDNA was performed by 5'RACE using 10-nucleotide random UMIs. TCRdb called the 5' RACE reads again in MiXCR, with one record for every CDR3 protein. Of some 31,000 distinct CDR3 sequences listed, 4.6% are singletons. Healthy controls were blood bank volunteers in Maryland, USA. 2 million PBMCs stored at -80 C were the source of the unsorted libraries. The sequencing input was PBMCs. The genes are TRBV20-1 and TRBJ2-4; 8 nucleotides line up with TRBD1. The sequence was collected from a young man in good health. The CDR3 loop is CSANKDRVAKNIQYF. CDR3 in DNA: TGCAGTGCTAACAAGGACAGGGTCGCCAAAAACATTCAGTACTTC.